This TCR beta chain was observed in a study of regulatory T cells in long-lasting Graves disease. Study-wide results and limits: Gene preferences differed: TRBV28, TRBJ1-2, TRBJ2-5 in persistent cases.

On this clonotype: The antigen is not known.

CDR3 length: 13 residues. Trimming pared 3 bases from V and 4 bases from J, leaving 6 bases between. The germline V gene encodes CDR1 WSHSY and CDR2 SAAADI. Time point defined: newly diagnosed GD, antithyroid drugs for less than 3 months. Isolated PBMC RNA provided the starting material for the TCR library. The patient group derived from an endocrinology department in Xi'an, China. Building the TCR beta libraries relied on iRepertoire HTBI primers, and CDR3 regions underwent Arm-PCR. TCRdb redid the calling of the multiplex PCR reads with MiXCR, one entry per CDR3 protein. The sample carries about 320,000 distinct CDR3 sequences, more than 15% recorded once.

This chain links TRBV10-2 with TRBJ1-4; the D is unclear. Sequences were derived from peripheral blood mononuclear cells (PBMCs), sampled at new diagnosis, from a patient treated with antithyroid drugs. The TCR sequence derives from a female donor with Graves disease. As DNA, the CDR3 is TGCGCCAGCAGTGAATTCCATAATGAAAAACTGTTTTTT. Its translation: CASSEFHNEKLFF.